A selection of T cell receptor beta chains follows, all from one sample in a study of blood T cell repertoires in COVID-19. Clones were sequenced by immunoSEQ multiplex PCR, and TCRdb holds only the in-frame ones, with some missing. The sample yields about 430,000 clones, 70% to 90% seen once. Sequenced: PBMCs or T cells enriched from blood (not recorded which). Receptor source: a woman under 40 with acute COVID-19. The CDR3 runs from the conserved cysteine through the conserved F or W. D genes are given only for firm matches. Size values are once, few and many counts, or a class for expanded clones, and some rows have none.

NA,TRBJ1-4,TRBV10-3,NA,CAISDTQVNEKLFF,TGTGCCATCAGTGATACACAGGTTAATGAAAAACTGTTTTTT
TRBD1,TRBJ1-1,TRBV29-1,NA,CSATTGNQAAFF,TGCAGCGCGACGACAGGGAACCAGGCAGCTTTCTTT
NA,TRBJ1-4,TRBV5-1,few,CASTWAGQNEKLFF,TGCGCCAGCACCTGGGCAGGGCAAAACGAAAAACTGTTTTTT
NA,TRBJ1-1,TRBV7-9,NA,CASSLAGTGAFF,TGTGCCAGCAGCTTAGCGGGGACTGGAGCTTTCTTT
NA,TRBJ2-7,TRBV6-5,once,CASSLQQGFSHEQYF,TGTGCCAGCAGTTTGCAGCAGGGTTTTTCCCACGAGCAGTACTTC
NA,TRBJ2-3,TRBV9,NA,CASSVESRNTDTQYF,TGTGCCAGCAGCGTAGAATCCAGAAACACAGATACGCAGTATTTT
NA,TRBJ1-1,TRBV7-3,NA,CASSLSGVPLNTEAFF,TGTGCCAGCAGCTTATCAGGGGTCCCTCTGAACACTGAAGCTTTCTTT
NA,TRBJ1-1,TRBV5-1,NA,CASSRAQGEAFF,TGCGCCAGCAGCCGGGCACAGGGTGAAGCTTTCTTT
TRBD1,TRBJ1-1,TRBV28,NA,CASSLPTGGTEAFF,TGTGCCAGCAGTCTCCCGACAGGGGGCACTGAAGCTTTCTTT
TRBD1,TRBJ1-2,TRBV6-1,NA,CASSEAAGQGYGYTF,TGTGCCAGCAGTGAAGCGGCCGGACAGGGGTATGGCTACACCTTC
NA,TRBJ1-2,TRBV19,NA,CASSIVLNRGYTF,TGTGCCAGTAGTATAGTCTTGAACAGGGGCTACACCTTC
NA,TRBJ2-7,TRBV2,NA,CASSSGSSYEQYF,TGTGCCAGCAGTTCGGGGTCGTCCTACGAGCAGTACTTC
TRBD1,TRBJ1-5,TRBV9,NA,CASSAGTGLFGNQPQHF,TGTGCCAGCAGCGCCGGGACAGGGTTGTTCGGCAATCAGCCCCAGCATTTT
TRBD1,TRBJ2-2,TRBV24-1,NA,CATSDFGQGANTGELFF,TGTGCCACCAGTGATTTCGGGCAGGGGGCAAACACCGGGGAGCTGTTTTTT
NA,TRBJ1-3,TRBV9,NA,CASSAQGSGNTIYF,TGTGCCAGCAGCGCCCAGGGCTCTGGAAACACCATATATTTT
TRBD1,TRBJ1-2,TRBV29-1,NA,CSVAGQGSNYGYTF,TGCAGCGTCGCGGGACAGGGCTCTAACTATGGCTACACCTTC
NA,TRBJ1-2,TRBV30,NA,CAWRPIRGGGNYGYTF,TGTGCCTGGAGACCAATCCGGGGGGGAGGGAACTATGGCTACACCTTC
TRBD1,TRBJ2-7,TRBV5-1,few,CASSLVTGQGVGEQYF,TGCGCCAGCAGCTTGGTTACGGGACAGGGGGTAGGCGAGCAGTACTTC
NA,TRBJ1-4,TRBV7-8,NA,CASSLGASGREKLFF,TGTGCCAGCAGCTTAGGGGCCTCCGGTAGAGAAAAACTGTTTTTT
NA,TRBJ2-7,TRBV2,NA,CASVMPGDLSYEQYF,TGTGCCAGCGTTATGCCGGGGGATCTCTCCTACGAGCAGTACTTC
TRBD1,TRBJ1-5,TRBV5-6,NA,CASSSWTGGLIGNQPQHF,TGTGCCAGCAGCTCTTGGACAGGGGGGTTAATAGGCAATCAGCCCCAGCATTTT
TRBD1,TRBJ2-7,TRBV12-3/TRBV12-4,once,CASSTQGAGEQYF,TGTGCCAGCAGTACACAGGGGGCAGGTGAGCAGTACTTT
TRBD2,TRBJ2-3,TRBV7-6,NA,CASSLALAGAADTQYF,TGTGCCAGCAGCTTAGCACTAGCGGGGGCAGCAGATACGCAGTATTTT
TRBD1,TRBJ2-5,TRBV5-4,NA,CASSAYRGETQYF,TGTGCCAGCAGCGCATACAGGGGAGAGACCCAGTACTTC
NA,TRBJ1-2,TRBV5-5,NA,CASSLVPATYGYTF,TGTGCCAGCAGCTTGGTCCCAGCGACCTATGGCTACACCTTC
NA,TRBJ1-2,TRBV7-2,once,CASSLNRVDYGYTF,TGTGCCAGCAGCCTAAACAGGGTGGACTATGGCTACACCTTC
NA,TRBJ2-2,TRBV7-9,NA,CASSLAGGPTGELFF,TGTGCCAGCAGCTTAGCGGGGGGGCCCACCGGGGAGCTGTTTTTT
TRBD1,TRBJ2-1,TRBV7-2,once,CASSLRAGGYNEQFF,TGTGCCAGCAGCTTACGGGCAGGGGGATACAATGAGCAGTTCTTC
TRBD1,TRBJ1-2,TRBV5-1,few,CASSRTPGGGDGYTF,TGCGCCAGCAGCAGAACCCCGGGAGGGGGCGATGGCTACACCTTC
TRBD1,TRBJ1-2,TRBV4-1,once,CASSQDGTGSPGYTF,TGCGCCAGCAGCCAAGATGGGACAGGGTCCCCTGGCTACACCTTC
TRBD1,TRBJ1-1,TRBV18,NA,CASSSLPTGEAEAFF,TGTGCCAGCTCAAGCCTACCGACAGGGGAGGCTGAAGCTTTCTTT
NA,TRBJ2-7,TRBV12-5,once,CASGGGRPFNEQYF,TGTGCTAGTGGTGGGGGGAGGCCTTTCAACGAGCAGTACTTC
NA,TRBJ1-1,TRBV4-1,NA,CASSQGGATGGRTEAFF,TGCGCCAGCAGCCAAGGGGGGGCGACAGGCGGGAGAACTGAAGCTTTCTTT
NA,TRBJ1-1,TRBV5-1,NA,CASSLALREGNTEAFF,TGCGCCAGCAGCTTGGCCCTGCGGGAGGGGAACACTGAAGCTTTCTTT
NA,TRBJ2-7,TRBV12-3/TRBV12-4,NA,CASGGQSYEQYF,TGTGCCAGCGGAGGACAGAGCTACGAGCAGTACTTC
NA,TRBJ2-5,TRBV14,NA,CASSSTGPRQTQYF,TGTGCCAGCAGCTCAACAGGGCCCCGGCAGACCCAGTACTTC
NA,TRBJ1-4,TRBV24-1,NA,CATSDPAGESEKLFF,TGTGCCACCAGTGATCCCGCCGGGGAGTCGGAAAAACTGTTTTTT
NA,TRBJ1-1,TRBV18,NA,CASSADRMNTEAFF,TGTGCCAGCTCAGCGGACAGAATGAACACTGAAGCTTTCTTT
NA,TRBJ2-3,TRBV7-2,NA,CASSSGVPPDTQYF,TGTGCCAGCAGCTCGGGAGTCCCACCAGATACGCAGTATTTT
TRBD1,TRBJ2-3,TRBV18,NA,CASSRQGVWTDTQYF,TGTGCCAGCTCTCGACAGGGGGTTTGGACAGATACGCAGTATTTT
NA,TRBJ2-5,TRBV5-4,NA,CASTRGNEETQYF,TGTGCCAGCACTAGAGGGAACGAAGAGACCCAGTACTTC
TRBD1,TRBJ2-3,TRBV2,NA,CASNRDRGRGDTDTQYF,TGTGCCAGCAATCGGGACAGGGGACGCGGGGACACAGATACGCAGTATTTT
NA,TRBJ1-3,TRBV5-1,once,CASSPRSGNTIYF,TGCGCCAGCAGCCCGCGCTCTGGAAACACCATATATTTT
TRBD1,TRBJ2-7,TRBV7-6,NA,CASSPGTGTGDHEQYF,TGTGCCAGCAGCCCAGGGACCGGGACAGGGGACCACGAGCAGTACTTC
TRBD2,TRBJ2-1,TRBV7-3,NA,CASRSPASGGVREQFF,TGTGCCAGCAGATCCCCGGCTAGCGGGGGAGTAAGGGAGCAGTTCTTC
TRBD2,TRBJ2-7,TRBV4-1,NA,CASSSYPGLVSYEQYF,TGCGCCAGCAGCAGTTATCCGGGACTAGTTAGCTACGAGCAGTACTTC
NA,TRBJ1-5,TRBV2,few,CASSWRSGGNQPQHF,TGTGCCAGCAGCTGGAGGTCTGGTGGCAATCAGCCCCAGCATTTT
NA,TRBJ2-2,TRBV15,NA,CATSRDWSQSGTGELFF,TGTGCCACCAGCAGAGATTGGTCGCAGTCGGGCACCGGGGAGCTGTTTTTT